The source of this T cell receptor beta chain is a study of shared clonotypes between healthy human individuals. Whole-study results and caveats: Large depth notwithstanding, sorted-subset sequencing proved incomplete by rarefaction. Clonotypes shared by all four sorted-subset donors had higher generation probabilities than non-shared clonotypes.

This clone was picked up a small number of times. Its antigen is not identified. Sorted-subset replicate PCR reactions contained roughly 210 ng DNA, corresponding to approximately 30,000 T cell genomes. The table came from immunoSEQ multiplex PCR; TCRdb's copy has only in-frame clones and leaves some out. The sample records a few million clones, more than 80% being singletons. Division of CD4+ cells produced a CD45RA+ naive subset and a CD45RA-negative memory subset. The CDR3 runs to 14 residues. V trimming: 3 bases; J trimming: 2 bases; junction bases outside the gene matches: 1. Germline V CDR1 and CDR2: SGDLS, YYNGEE.

The sequence was obtained from a man aged 18 to 30 in good health. Some clones in this sample may be carry-over from other donors' samples. The sequenced sample was naive CD4+ T cells from PBMCs. Subset described: CD45RA+ positively selected. The chain carries TRBV9 and TRBJ2-1; 8 nucleotides align to TRBD1. This CDR3 is CASSAGGAYNEQFF. The DNA of the CDR3 is TGTGCCAGCAGCGCAGGGGGCGCCTACAATGAGCAGTTCTTC.